Listed below are T cell receptor beta chains from one sample, sequenced in a study of control samples from healthy donors and cancer patients. TCRdb's copy holds only in-frame clones and misses some; the assay was immunoSEQ multiplex PCR. The sample consists of tens of thousands of clones, about nine tenths of them appearing once. The sequenced sample consisted of blood. These TCRs come from a woman under 30 in good health. Each CDR3 is given with its conserved first and last residue. D genes are given only for firm matches. The size of a clone is reported for some rows only, either as once, few or many, or as a class for expanded clones.

D: -
V: TRBV7-3
J: TRBJ2-7
size: -
DNA: TGTGCCAGCAGCCCGGACGGGGGATACGAGCAGTACTTC
CDR3: CASSPDGGYEQYF

D: -
V: TRBV6-6
J: TRBJ2-2
size: -
DNA: TGTGCCAGCAGTTATTCGGCCACCGGGGAGCTGTTTTTT
CDR3: CASSYSATGELFF

D: TRBD1
V: TRBV7-8
J: TRBJ2-3
size: -
DNA: TGTGCCAGCAGCGCTCCGGGGGACAGGGACCCAGATACGCAGTATTTT
CDR3: CASSAPGDRDPDTQYF

D: TRBD2
V: TRBV3-1/TRBV3-2
J: TRBJ2-1
size: -
DNA: TGTGCCAGCAGCCAAGGGAGGACTAGCGGGGGGAGGGAGCAGTTCTTC
CDR3: CASSQGRTSGGREQFF

D: TRBD2
V: TRBV19
J: TRBJ2-5
size: few
DNA: TGTGCCAGTAGTATCACCCCGGGGGGGGCGGAGACCCAGTACTTC
CDR3: CASSITPGGAETQYF

D: -
V: TRBV12-3/TRBV12-4
J: TRBJ1-3
size: once
DNA: TGTGCCAGCAGTTTTACTGGAAACACCATATATTTT
CDR3: CASSFTGNTIYF

D: -
V: TRBV7-3
J: TRBJ1-1
size: -
DNA: TGTGCCAGCAGCTTAATAGTTAACACTGAAGCTTTCTTT
CDR3: CASSLIVNTEAFF

D: -
V: TRBV5-4
J: TRBJ1-3
size: once
DNA: TGTGCCAGCAGCGATGGACAGCAACCCTCTGGAAACACCATATATTTT
CDR3: CASSDGQQPSGNTIYF

D: TRBD1
V: TRBV11-3
J: TRBJ2-5
size: few
DNA: TGTGCCAGCAGCCGGACAGGGACCCAAGAGACCCAGTACTTC
CDR3: CASSRTGTQETQYF

D: -
V: TRBV27
J: TRBJ2-3
size: -
DNA: TGTGCCAGCAGTTTACAAGGGGCCGCAGATACGCAGTATTTT
CDR3: CASSLQGAADTQYF

D: TRBD2
V: TRBV5-4
J: TRBJ2-5
size: -
DNA: TGTGCCAGCAGCTTGGATGTCGCGGGGGTGGGGGAGACCCAGTACTTC
CDR3: CASSLDVAGVGETQYF

D: -
V: TRBV3-1/TRBV3-2
J: TRBJ2-7
size: -
DNA: TGTGCCAGCAGCCAAGAGGGTGTAAACGAGCAGTACTTC
CDR3: CASSQEGVNEQYF

D: -
V: TRBV18
J: TRBJ1-6
size: -
DNA: TGTGCCAGCTCACTCGACGGAATAGCATCCCTCCACTTT
CDR3: CASSLDGIASLHF

D: -
V: TRBV12-3/TRBV12-4
J: TRBJ2-3
size: -
DNA: TGTGCCAGCAGTTCCGAACCGCCGGATACGCAGTATTTT
CDR3: CASSSEPPDTQYF

D: -
V: TRBV5-6
J: TRBJ2-3
size: -
DNA: TGTGCCAGCAGCTTCGGCAGGGGCACAGATACGCAGTATTTT
CDR3: CASSFGRGTDTQYF

D: -
V: TRBV5-5
J: TRBJ1-2
size: -
DNA: TGTGCCAGGGAGACAGCGGGATATGGCTACACCTTC
CDR3: CARETAGYGYTF

D: TRBD2
V: TRBV10-1
J: TRBJ2-7
size: -
DNA: TGCGCCAGCAGTGTTACAGTCCTGGCTAGCGGGGTCAAAGGGTCCTACGAGCAGTACTTC
CDR3: CASSVTVLASGVKGSYEQYF

D: -
V: TRBV15
J: TRBJ2-4
size: -
DNA: TGTGCCACCAGCAGCCCCCGGACAGTTACCAAAAACATTCAGTACTTC
CDR3: CATSSPRTVTKNIQYF

D: TRBD1
V: TRBV12-3/TRBV12-4
J: TRBJ1-2
size: -
DNA: TGTGCCAGCAGTTTGGGTCAGGGGGCTAGCTACACCTTC
CDR3: CASSLGQGASYTF

D: -
V: TRBV6-1
J: TRBJ1-4
size: once
DNA: TGTGCCAGCAGTGATGGGCAGTTGGAACTGTTTTTT
CDR3: CASSDGQLELFF

D: -
V: TRBV3-1/TRBV3-2
J: TRBJ1-2
size: -
DNA: TGTGCCAGCAGCCCTACGGGGGGCTCTGGCTACACCTTC
CDR3: CASSPTGGSGYTF

D: -
V: TRBV27
J: TRBJ1-1
size: -
DNA: TGTGCCAGCAGTGCGACAGGGAACACTGAAGCTTTCTTT
CDR3: CASSATGNTEAFF

D: TRBD1
V: TRBV18
J: TRBJ1-2
size: -
DNA: TGTGCCAGCTCACCAGGGCGGAATATTTATGAGACAGGGAGCAGTGGCTACACCTTC
CDR3: CASSPGRNIYETGSSGYTF

D: -
V: TRBV19
J: TRBJ1-1
size: -
DNA: TGTGCCAGTAGTCGGGGGTCAAATTCGAACACTGAAGCTTTCTTT
CDR3: CASSRGSNSNTEAFF

D: TRBD1
V: TRBV19
J: TRBJ1-2
size: -
DNA: TGTGCCAGTAGTAATGGGGACAGTGACTATGGCTACACCTTC
CDR3: CASSNGDSDYGYTF

D: TRBD1
V: TRBV19
J: TRBJ2-6
size: -
DNA: TGTGCCAGTAGTATCGTGGGACAGGGGGTTACCAACGTCCTGACTTTC
CDR3: CASSIVGQGVTNVLTF

D: TRBD1
V: TRBV11-2
J: TRBJ1-1
size: -
DNA: TGTGCCACCAAACCGGGACAGGGAAACATGAACACTGAAGCTTTCTTT
CDR3: CATKPGQGNMNTEAFF

D: -
V: TRBV5-1
J: TRBJ1-1
size: once
DNA: TGCGCCAGCAGCTTGGTCTCCGGCAGGGTGAACACTGAAGCTTTCTTT
CDR3: CASSLVSGRVNTEAFF

D: -
V: TRBV19
J: TRBJ1-1
size: -
DNA: TGTGCCAGTAGTTTGAACACTGAAGCTTTCTTT
CDR3: CASSLNTEAFF

D: -
V: TRBV7-2
J: TRBJ2-3
size: -
DNA: TGTGCCAGCAGCTTAGTAGGGGCAGACTGGGATACGCAGTATTTT
CDR3: CASSLVGADWDTQYF

D: TRBD1
V: TRBV5-1
J: TRBJ1-1
size: once
DNA: TGCGCCAGCAGCTTGTCGTCAGGGGGCGTTTCCACTGAAGCTTTCTTT
CDR3: CASSLSSGGVSTEAFF

D: -
V: TRBV6-5
J: TRBJ1-1
size: -
DNA: TGTGCCAGCAGTTACGGTAGTGGCACTGAAGCTTTCTTT
CDR3: CASSYGSGTEAFF

D: TRBD1
V: TRBV6-2/TRBV6-3
J: TRBJ1-1
size: -
DNA: TGTGCCAGCAGCCCAGGGGGGGCCGTGAACACTGAAGCTTTCTTT
CDR3: CASSPGGAVNTEAFF

D: TRBD1
V: TRBV18
J: TRBJ1-1
size: -
DNA: TGTGCCAGCTCAACCGGGGGACAGGGGAACACTGAAGCTTTCTTT
CDR3: CASSTGGQGNTEAFF

D: -
V: TRBV5-8
J: TRBJ1-4
size: -
DNA: TGTGCCAGCAGCTTGGGCCAGATTAATGAAAAACTGTTTTTT
CDR3: CASSLGQINEKLFF

D: TRBD1
V: TRBV12-3/TRBV12-4
J: TRBJ1-2
size: few
DNA: TGTGCCAGCAGCAAAACAGGGGGCGGTGGCTACACCTTC
CDR3: CASSKTGGGGYTF

D: TRBD1
V: TRBV18
J: TRBJ1-4
size: -
DNA: TGTGCCAGCTCCTCAGGGGGAAGAAGTGAAAAACTGTTTTTT
CDR3: CASSSGGRSEKLFF

D: -
V: TRBV21-1
J: TRBJ2-7
size: -
DNA: TGTGCCAGCAGCAAAGCAATCCCAAGGGGGCGCGGCGAGCAGTACTTC
CDR3: CASSKAIPRGRGEQYF

D: TRBD1
V: TRBV7-8
J: TRBJ2-3
size: -
DNA: TGTGCCAGCAGTCCGGACAGGGAAGAAGATACGCAGTATTTT
CDR3: CASSPDREEDTQYF

D: -
V: TRBV11-2
J: TRBJ1-1
size: -
DNA: TGTGCCAGCAGCTTAGTCCAAAAGAAAGACCGTGAAGCTTTCTTT
CDR3: CASSLVQKKDREAFF

D: -
V: TRBV7-2
J: TRBJ2-2
size: -
DNA: TGTGCCAGCAGCTTATTCGCGGAGAACACCGGGGAGCTGTTTTTT
CDR3: CASSLFAENTGELFF

D: -
V: TRBV5-4
J: TRBJ1-2
size: -
DNA: TGTGCCAGCAGCTTGTTTTTGGGCAGACCCTACACCTTC
CDR3: CASSLFLGRPYTF

D: TRBD2
V: TRBV18
J: TRBJ2-1
size: -
DNA: TGTGCCAGCTCACCACCGGGAGGGGACTCCTACAATGAGCAGTTCTTC
CDR3: CASSPPGGDSYNEQFF

D: -
V: TRBV6-1
J: TRBJ1-5
size: -
DNA: TGTGCCAGCAGTGAAGCGCGGGTGGTGGATCAGCCCCAGCATTTT
CDR3: CASSEARVVDQPQHF

D: -
V: TRBV9
J: TRBJ1-2
size: -
DNA: TGTGCCAGCAGCGTAGACGGCAGCAACTATGGCTACACCTTC
CDR3: CASSVDGSNYGYTF

D: TRBD2
V: TRBV6-1
J: TRBJ2-2
size: -
DNA: TGTGCCAGCAGTGAAGGGGGACTAAACACCGGGGAGCTGTTTTTT
CDR3: CASSEGGLNTGELFF

D: -
V: TRBV12-3/TRBV12-4
J: TRBJ1-3
size: -
DNA: TGTGCCAGCAGAGACAGCTCTGGAAACACCATATATTTT
CDR3: CASRDSSGNTIYF

D: TRBD2
V: TRBV9
J: TRBJ2-2
size: -
DNA: TGTGCCAGCACCTTTGCCCGCGGGGGGGCAAGCGGGGAGCTGTTTTTT
CDR3: CASTFARGGASGELFF

D: TRBD1
V: TRBV9
J: TRBJ2-5
size: -
DNA: TGTGCCAGCAGCCAGGGGGTCCGGGAGACCCAGTACTTC
CDR3: CASSQGVRETQYF

D: -
V: TRBV2
J: TRBJ2-1
size: -
DNA: TGTGCCAGCAGTTCCACAGGGTTTACTGAGCAGTTCTTC
CDR3: CASSSTGFTEQFF

D: -
V: TRBV14
J: TRBJ1-3
size: -
DNA: TGTGCCAGCAGCCAAGATGTCGGGGCCCAAGTAAACACCATATATTTT
CDR3: CASSQDVGAQVNTIYF

D: -
V: TRBV24-1
J: TRBJ2-1
size: -
DNA: TGTGCCACCAGTGACTCCACTGGTTCTATTGAGCAGTTCTTC
CDR3: CATSDSTGSIEQFF

D: TRBD1
V: TRBV5-1
J: TRBJ1-2
size: -
DNA: TGCGCCAGCAGCTCCGCCGCAGGACAGGGGGACTATGGCTACACCTTC
CDR3: CASSSAAGQGDYGYTF

D: -
V: TRBV10-3
J: TRBJ1-2
size: -
DNA: TGTGCCATCAGTGAGTCGAACGCCAGTCACTATGGCTACACCTTC
CDR3: CAISESNASHYGYTF

D: TRBD1
V: TRBV15
J: TRBJ1-2
size: -
DNA: TGTGCCACCAGCAGAGATAATATGGGACAGAACACCTTC
CDR3: CATSRDNMGQNTF